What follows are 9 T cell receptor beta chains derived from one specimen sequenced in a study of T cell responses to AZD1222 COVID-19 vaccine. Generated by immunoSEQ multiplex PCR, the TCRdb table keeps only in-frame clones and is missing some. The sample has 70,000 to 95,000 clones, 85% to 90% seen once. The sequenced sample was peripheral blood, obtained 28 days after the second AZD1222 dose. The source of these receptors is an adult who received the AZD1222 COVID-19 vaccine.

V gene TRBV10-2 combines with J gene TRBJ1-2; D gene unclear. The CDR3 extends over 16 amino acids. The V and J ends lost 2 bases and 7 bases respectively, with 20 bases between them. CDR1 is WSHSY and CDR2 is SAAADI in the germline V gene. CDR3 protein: CASSEPTRNRGPGYTF. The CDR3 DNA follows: TGCGCCAGCAGTGAGCCGACACGAAACCGGGGTCCTGGCTACACCTTC.

This CDR3 reads CASRRAGANVLTF. In nucleotides, the CDR3 is TGTGCCAGCAGACGTGCTGGGGCCAACGTCCTGACTTTC. The J gene is TRBJ2-6, the V gene TRBV7-7; no reliable D call. V was shortened by 6 bases and J by 2 bases, with 5 bases between the two germline ends. The germline CDR1 and CDR2 sequences are SSHAT and FNYEAQ (reference sequence). This CDR3 region has 13 residues. The variable domain in full, with the rest retrieved from reference TRBV7-7 and TRBJ2-6, is GAGVSQSPRYKVTKRGQDVTLRCDPISSHATLYWYQQALGQGPEFLTYFNYEAQPDKSGLPSDRFSAERPEGSISTLTIQRTEQRDSAMYRCASRRAGANVLTFGAGSRLTVL.

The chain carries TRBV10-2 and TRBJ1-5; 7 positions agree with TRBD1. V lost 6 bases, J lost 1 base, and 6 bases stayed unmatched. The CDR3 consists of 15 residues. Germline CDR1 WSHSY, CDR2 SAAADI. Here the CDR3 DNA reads TGCGCCAGCAGCCAGGGGGGAGGAAGCAATCAGCCCCAGCATTTT. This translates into CASSQGGGSNQPQHF.

CDR3 in amino acids: CASSLLGELFF. The CDR3 region has the DNA TGTGCCAGCAGCTTACTCGGGGAGCTGTTTTTT. The genes are TRBV7-9 and TRBJ2-2; D is unresolved. V lost 2 bases and J 7 bases, leaving 2 bases between the germline ends. In germline, CDR1 is SEHNR, CDR2 FQNEAQ (reference sequence). The CDR3 spans 11 residues.

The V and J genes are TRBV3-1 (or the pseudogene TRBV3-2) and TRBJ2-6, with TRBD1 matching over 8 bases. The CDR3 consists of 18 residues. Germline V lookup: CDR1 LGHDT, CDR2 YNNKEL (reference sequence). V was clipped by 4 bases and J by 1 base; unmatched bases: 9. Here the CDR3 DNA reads TGTGCCAGCAGCCCCCGGACAGGGAGTATATCTGGGGCCAACGTCCTGACTTTC. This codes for CASSPRTGSISGANVLTF.

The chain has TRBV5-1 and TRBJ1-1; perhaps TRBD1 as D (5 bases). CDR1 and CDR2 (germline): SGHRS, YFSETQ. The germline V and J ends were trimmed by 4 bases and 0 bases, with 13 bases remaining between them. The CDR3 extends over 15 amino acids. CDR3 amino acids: CASSPVGGVNTEAFF. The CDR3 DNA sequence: TGCGCCAGCAGCCCGGTTGGGGGAGTGAACACTGAAGCTTTCTTT.

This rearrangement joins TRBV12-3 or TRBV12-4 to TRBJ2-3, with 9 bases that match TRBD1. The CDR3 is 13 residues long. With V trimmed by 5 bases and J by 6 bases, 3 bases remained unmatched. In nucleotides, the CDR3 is TGTGCCAGCAGTCGGACAGGGGAGGATACGCAGTATTTT. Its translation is CASSRTGEDTQYF.

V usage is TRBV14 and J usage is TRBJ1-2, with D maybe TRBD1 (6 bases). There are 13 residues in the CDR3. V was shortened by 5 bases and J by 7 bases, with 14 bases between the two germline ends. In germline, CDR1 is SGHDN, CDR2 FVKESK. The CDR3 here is CASSFPGQSGYTF. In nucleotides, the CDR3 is TGTGCCAGCAGCTTCCCGGGACAAAGTGGCTACACCTTC.

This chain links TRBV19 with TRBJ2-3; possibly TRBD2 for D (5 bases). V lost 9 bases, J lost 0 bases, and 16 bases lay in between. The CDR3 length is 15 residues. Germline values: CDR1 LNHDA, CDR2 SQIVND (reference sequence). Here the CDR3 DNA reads TGTGCCAGCCGCCCCGGACTGTCTAGCACAGATACGCAGTATTTT. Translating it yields CASRPGLSSTDTQYF.